The clone carrying this T cell receptor (beta chain) has just a few counts. This specimen comes from a study of identical twins. Germline-derived CDR1 and CDR2 are KGHSH and LQKENI. CDR3 length: 14 amino acids. The V end lost 3 bases, the J end lost 1 base, and 9 bases lay between the germline ends. MiXCR, applied by TCRdb to the 5' RACE reads, yields one record per CDR3 protein. The sample lists 450,000 or so distinct CDR3 sequences; approximately 15% were seen once. The sample was also linked to a second study, of yellow fever vaccine responses in identical twins.

V is TRBV18 and J is TRBJ2-5; D unclear. This TCR was recovered from a young woman in good health. Input material: CD4+ T cells sorted from blood. Here the CDR3 DNA reads TGTGCCAGCTCACCGGCAAACAGCCAAGAGACCCAGTACTTC. This encodes CASSPANSQETQYF.